The sequence of this T cell receptor beta chain was determined in a study of T cell responses to AZD1222 COVID-19 vaccine. Points from the study as a whole: Nearly half of spike-specific TCRs reportedly target unmutated variant regions.

Assay used: immunoSEQ multiplex PCR; TCRdb lists only in-frame clones, some missing. The data show about 140,000 clones, around 94% seen once. Points on this clone: Its antigen is as yet unknown.

Germline values: CDR1 LGHDT, CDR2 YNNKEL (reference sequence). This CDR3 contains 17 residues. V lost 4 bases, J lost 0 bases, and 2 bases stayed unmatched. The chain links TRBV3-1 (or the pseudogene TRBV3-2) to TRBJ2-6, with 11 nucleotides matching TRBD1. This specimen was peripheral blood, taken after recovery from COVID-19. This clonotype was sampled from an adult who had recovered from COVID-19. CDR3 nucleotide sequence: TGTGCCAGCAGCCCTGGGACAGGGGGCTCTGGGGCCAACGTCCTGACTTTC. This sequence encodes CASSPGTGGSGANVLTF.